This T cell receptor beta chain was documented in a study of radiotherapy plus CTLA-4 blockade in lung cancer. Background on the study: Of the patients, roughly 17% showed objective responses and approximately 34% attained disease control.

Study-level results: Among blood TCR repertoires after radiotherapy plus ipilimumab, tumor-derived clones expanded. Reports identified early blood T cell clone dynamics, with interferon-beta, as the best response predictor.

There are many counts of this clone. Its cognate antigen is unknown. In chemo-refractory metastatic non-small-cell lung cancer, patients got ipilimumab CTLA-4 blockade together with focal radiation. Sequencing used immunoSEQ multiplex PCR; TCRdb keeps in-frame clones, though not all of them. The repertoire holds about 77,000 clones, with over 65% as singletons. The CDR3 consists of 15 residues. V was trimmed by 4 bases and J by 7 bases, leaving 19 bases between them. Germline V lookup: CDR1 MNHGY, CDR2 SVAAGI. The starting material was peripheral blood, obtained from a patient treated with radiotherapy plus ipilimumab. J is TRBJ1-1 and V is TRBV6-9, with no clear D. The sequence came from a human donor with non-small cell lung cancer whose response to radiotherapy plus ipilimumab could not be evaluated. DNA of the CDR3: TGTGCCAGCAGTTCACGTAAAGGAACGGGGAATGAAGCTTTCTTT. Translated: CASSSRKGTGNEAFF.